The 29 T cell receptor beta chains listed next were all sequenced from one sample in a study of blood T cell repertoires in COVID-19. Profiled with immunoSEQ multiplex PCR; TCRdb holds only in-frame clones, not every one. This sample carries some 120,000 clones, 75% to 90% of them seen once, and the ten largest clones take 2.5% to 3.5%. The specimen sequenced was peripheral blood. These receptors originate from a woman of 80 years or more with COVID-19, enrolled during active disease.

The chain combines TRBV28 with TRBJ2-3, with 16 positions matching TRBD2. The CDR3 consists of 21 residues. V dropped 4 bases and J dropped 3; count of bases not matched to a gene: 16. Germline loops: CDR1 MDHEN, CDR2 SYDVKM. The CDR3 bases are TGTGCCAGCAGTTCTCCCCCGGGGGGACTAGCGGGAGGGCCGGCGACAGATACGCAGTATTTT. Translated: CASSSPPGGLAGGPATDTQYF.

This sequence joins TRBV5-4 and TRBJ2-4, with 9 nucleotides matching TRBD1. J gave up 4 bases and V 4 bases, and 6 bases lay outside the gene matches. CDR3 length: 15 amino acids. The V gene's germline CDR1 is SGHNT and CDR2 YYREEE (reference sequence). The CDR3 loop reads CASSVGQGTKNIQYF. As DNA, the CDR3 is TGTGCCAGCAGCGTCGGACAGGGGACAAAAAACATTCAGTACTTC.

The chain is built from TRBV7-2 and TRBJ1-1; no definite D call. This CDR3 has 14 amino acids. Trimming removed 0 bases from V and 5 bases from J, with 10 bases in between. Germline CDR1 SGHTA, CDR2 FQGNSA. CDR3 in amino acids: CASSLARGKTEAFF. Written as DNA, the CDR3 is TGTGCCAGCAGCTTAGCCCGCGGGAAGACTGAAGCTTTCTTT.

The V and J genes are TRBV28 and TRBJ2-2; D unresolved. V was shortened by 7 bases and J by 7 bases, with 10 bases between the two germline ends. CDR3 length: 12 residues. The V gene's germline CDR1 is MDHEN and CDR2 SYDVKM. In nucleotides, the CDR3 is TGTGCCAGCATATCTCCCAGCGGGGAGCTGTTTTTT. The encoded protein is CASISPSGELFF.

The chain combines TRBV3-1 (or the pseudogene TRBV3-2) with TRBJ2-1; 14 bases match TRBD2. This CDR3 has 19 residues. CDR1 is LGHDT, CDR2 YNNKEL, per germline (reference sequence). V lost 3 bases, J lost 4 bases, and 11 bases stayed unmatched. Here the CDR3 reads CASSQGLAGVRALYNEQFF. The CDR3 nucleotides are TGTGCCAGCAGCCAGGGACTAGCGGGAGTGAGGGCTCTATACAATGAGCAGTTCTTC.

The V call is TRBV6-6, the J call TRBJ2-1; D is possibly TRBD1 (7 bases). The CDR3 is 14 amino acids. V lost 6 bases and J lost 4, with 13 bases in between. Germline V CDR1 and CDR2: MNHNY, SVGAGI (reference sequence). The CDR3 sequence is CASRPRGEYNEQFF. The CDR3 region has the DNA TGTGCCAGCAGACCCAGGGGGGAATACAATGAGCAGTTCTTC.

The chain recombines TRBV7-2 with TRBJ1-2; no clear D gene. The germline V gene encodes CDR1 SGHTA and CDR2 FQGNSA. With 5 bases removed from V and 8 bases from J, the gap between germline ends came to 18 bases. The CDR3 runs to 14 residues. CDR3 protein: CASSPHMGREGYTF. Here the CDR3 DNA reads TGTGCCAGCAGCCCTCACATGGGGAGAGAGGGCTACACCTTC.

The V and J genes are TRBV6-5 and TRBJ2-7, with 10 bases matching TRBD2. The V gene's germline CDR1 is MNHEY and CDR2 SVGAGI. With 5 bases clipped from V and 1 base from J, the junction kept 5 bases outside the gene matches. The CDR3 runs 15 residues. This chain's CDR3 is CASSPTSGASYEQYF. In nucleotides, the CDR3 is TGTGCCAGCAGTCCTACTAGCGGGGCATCCTACGAGCAGTACTTC.

The rearrangement joins TRBV12-3 or TRBV12-4 to TRBJ1-5; a weak D match, TRBD1 (5 bases). The CDR3 loop spans 13 amino acids. Trimming left V 3 bases short and J 5 bases short, with 8 bases between. The CDR3 region is CASSFGRDQPQHF. CDR3 nucleotide sequence: TGTGCCAGCAGTTTTGGCAGGGATCAGCCCCAGCATTTT.

J is TRBJ1-5 and V is TRBV3-1 (or the pseudogene TRBV3-2); 7 nucleotides align to TRBD1. Looked up from germline, CDR1 is LGHDT and CDR2 is YNNKEL (reference sequence). V lost 1 base and J lost 6; bases outside the gene matches: 9. This CDR3 is built from 16 residues. The CDR3 nucleotides read TGTGCCAGCAGCCAAGGGGCAGGGGGGATAGGTCAGCCCCAGCATTTT. The encoded protein is CASSQGAGGIGQPQHF.

This clone was counted once. This rearrangement joins TRBV4-3 to TRBJ2-5; 13 nucleotides align to TRBD2. The germline V gene has CDR1 LGHNA and CDR2 YSLEER. CDR3 length: 20 amino acids. V was clipped by 1 base and J by 4 bases; unmatched bases: 15. The CDR3 sequence is CASSQALWGTSGTSVETQYF. In DNA form, the CDR3 reads TGCGCCAGCAGCCAAGCTTTGTGGGGGACTAGCGGGACTTCGGTAGAGACCCAGTACTTC.

The chain carries TRBV10-3 and TRBJ2-7; 11 bases line up with TRBD1. The CDR3 is 14 amino acids. Germline V CDR1 and CDR2: ENHRY, SYGVKD. V was clipped by 3 bases and J by 7 bases; unmatched bases: 5. Written as DNA, the CDR3 is TGTGCCATCAGTGATGGGACAGGGGGAGGGGAGCAGTACTTC. Residues: CAISDGTGGGEQYF.

The J gene is TRBJ1-4, the V gene TRBV5-5, with D tentatively TRBD1 (6 bases). Trimming cost V 0 bases and J 8 bases, with 14 bases left between them. This CDR3 is 15 amino acids long. Germline V gives CDR1 SGHKS, CDR2 YYEKEE (reference sequence). CDR3 amino acids: CASSLVDGTWEKLFF. CDR3 DNA sequence: TGTGCCAGCAGCTTGGTCGATGGGACATGGGAAAAACTGTTTTTT.

The chain couples TRBV28 to TRBJ1-1, with TRBD1 as a possible D gene (6 bases). Germline V gene sequence: CDR1 MDHEN, CDR2 SYDVKM. The CDR3 runs 16 residues. The V end was cut by 6 bases, the J end by 2 bases, with 19 bases between. The CDR3 sequence: CASSQRAGAYNTEAFF. The CDR3, as DNA: TGTGCCAGCAGCCAACGAGCAGGGGCCTACAACACTGAAGCTTTCTTT.

The V gene is TRBV4-1, the J gene TRBJ2-1; 12 bases line up with TRBD2. The CDR3 has 19 amino acids. Germline V gives CDR1 MGHRA, CDR2 YSYEKL. J lost 3 bases, V lost 0 bases, and 9 bases had no gene match. CDR3 sequence reads: CASSQDLEPGLAGYNEQFF. CDR3 in DNA: TGCGCCAGCAGCCAAGACTTGGAGCCGGGACTAGCGGGCTACAATGAGCAGTTCTTC.

This sequence joins TRBV27 and TRBJ1-4; the D gene is possibly TRBD1 (5 bases). The V end lost 8 bases, the J end lost 0 bases, and 13 bases lay between the germline ends. The CDR3 consists of 15 residues. Germline V gene lookup returns CDR1 MNHEY and CDR2 SMNVEV (reference sequence). CDR3 amino acids: CASRSRAATNEKLFF. The CDR3 nucleotides are TGTGCCAGCCGCAGCAGGGCTGCAACTAATGAAAAACTGTTTTTT.

The chain is built from TRBV5-4 and TRBJ2-2; TRBD1 aligns across 8 bases. V gave up 3 bases and J gave up 0 bases; unmatched junction bases: 1. The CDR3 sequence is 15 residues long. The germline V gene encodes CDR1 SGHNT and CDR2 YYREEE (reference sequence). The CDR3 sequence is CASSSGQANTGELFF. The DNA of the CDR3 is TGTGCCAGCAGCTCGGGACAGGCGAACACCGGGGAGCTGTTTTTT.

The chain employs TRBV11-3 and TRBJ1-1; the match to TRBD1 covers 7 bases. Germline V CDR1 and CDR2: SGHNT, YENEEA. Trimming cost V 5 bases and J 9 bases; bases outside gene matches: 9. This CDR3 contains 13 residues. The CDR3 DNA reads TGTGCCAGCAGCCTCGGACAGGAAACTAAAGCTTTCTTT. This translates into CASSLGQETKAFF.

The V call is TRBV2, the J call TRBJ1-3, with a weak D call TRBD1 (6 bases). Germline V gene lookup returns CDR1 SNHLY and CDR2 FYNNEI. This CDR3 has 16 amino acids. Trimming stripped 6 bases from V and 0 bases from J, with 15 bases between. The CDR3 spells CASRPDRLSSGNTIYF. The CDR3 region has the DNA TGTGCCAGCAGGCCCGACAGGTTAAGCTCTGGAAACACCATATATTTT.

The table lists this clone with a count of one. V gene TRBV9 combines with J gene TRBJ2-7, with D tentatively TRBD2 (5 bases). V was cut by 4 bases and J by 2 bases, with 13 bases left in between. The CDR3 length is 14 residues. Germline V gene lookup returns CDR1 SGDLS and CDR2 YYNGEE. The CDR3 nucleotides are TGTGCCAGCAGCTTTGGAGGTGACACCTACGAGCAGTACTTC. Its translation: CASSFGGDTYEQYF. Using reference TRBV9 and TRBJ2-7 for the parts outside the CDR3, the full variable domain is DSGVTQTPKHLITATGQRVTLRCSPRSGDLSVYWYQQSLDQGLQFLIQYYNGEERAKGNILERFSAQQFPDLHSELNLSSLELGDSALYFCASSFGGDTYEQYFGPGTRLTVT.

This rearrangement joins TRBV24-1 to TRBJ2-7; 8 bases map to TRBD1. Germline V lookup: CDR1 KGHDR, CDR2 SFDVKD. Germline trimming cut 5 bases from V and 5 bases from J; bases unmatched to any gene: 10. The CDR3 covers 15 residues. CDR3 sequence reads: CATSGDGQGIDEQYF. The DNA of the CDR3 is TGTGCCACCAGTGGCGATGGACAGGGAATCGACGAGCAGTACTTC.

This chain links TRBV7-9 with TRBJ2-1, with 11 nucleotides matching TRBD2. CDR1 and CDR2 (germline): SEHNR, FQNEAQ (reference sequence). V was clipped by 1 base and J by 8 bases; unmatched bases: 7. This CDR3 has 16 residues. The CDR3 coding sequence is TGTGCCAGCAGCTTAGATTTACTAGCGGGAGTCGATGAGCAGTTCTTC. It yields the protein CASSLDLLAGVDEQFF.

The gene calls are TRBV4-3 and TRBJ2-1, with 7 nucleotides matching TRBD2. There are 14 residues in the CDR3. From germline, CDR1 is LGHNA and CDR2 YSLEER. The V segment lost 3 bases and the J segment 7 bases; nucleotides outside the gene matches: 6. CDR3 DNA: TGCGCCAGCAGCCACCGGGACGGGGGGAATGAGCAGTTCTTC. The encoded protein is CASSHRDGGNEQFF.

This chain links TRBV7-6 with TRBJ1-1; tentatively, D is TRBD1 (6 bases). The CDR3 extends over 14 amino acids. Germline CDR1 reads SGHVS; CDR2 reads FNYEAQ. The germline V and J ends were trimmed by 1 base and 4 bases, with 10 bases remaining between them. CDR3 nucleotide sequence: TGTGCCAGCAGCTTAGGGGCAGGGGTCACTGAAGCTTTCTTT. As protein: CASSLGAGVTEAFF.

The chain links TRBV11-2 to TRBJ2-5, with D maybe TRBD1 (6 bases). Germline lookup yields CDR1 SGHAT and CDR2 FQNNGV. The CDR3 covers 15 residues. V was clipped by 4 bases and J by 7 bases, with 19 bases between them. The CDR3 loop is CASSSSGGRFGTQYF. Here the CDR3 DNA reads TGTGCCAGCAGCTCGAGTGGGGGCAGGTTTGGGACCCAGTACTTC.

The genes are TRBV7-2 and TRBJ2-5; possible D gene TRBD2, 6 bases. In germline, CDR1 is SGHTA, CDR2 FQGNSA. The CDR3 is 15 amino acids. Trimming pared 4 bases from V and 5 bases from J, leaving 17 bases between. The CDR3: CASSSPFAGSETQYF. The CDR3 nucleotides are TGTGCCAGCAGCTCACCCTTCGCGGGAAGTGAGACCCAGTACTTC. The variable domain in full, with the rest retrieved from reference TRBV7-2 and TRBJ2-5, is GAGVSQSPSNKVTEKGKDVELRCDPISGHTALYWYRQSLGQGLEFLIYFQGNSAPDKSGLPSDRFSAERTGGSVSTLTIQRTQQEDSAVYLCASSSPFAGSETQYFGPGTRLLVL.

The rearrangement links TRBV7-3 to TRBJ2-1; 10 bases match TRBD2. Germline lookup yields CDR1 SGHTA and CDR2 FQGTGA. J lost 4 bases, V lost 5 bases, and 5 bases had no gene match. The CDR3 covers 15 residues. The CDR3 protein is CASSRLAGDYNEQFF. CDR3 nucleotide sequence: TGTGCCAGCAGCCGCCTAGCGGGAGATTACAATGAGCAGTTCTTC.

The chain couples TRBV18 to TRBJ2-7, with TRBD1 identical over 7 bases. The V segment lost 1 base and the J segment 0 bases; nucleotides outside the gene matches: 3. Germline CDR1 and CDR2: KGHSH and LQKENI. The CDR3 length is 15 residues. The CDR3, as DNA: TGTGCCAGCTCACCACAGGGGGCGAGCTCCTACGAGCAGTACTTC. Translated, it gives CASSPQGASSYEQYF.

V and J are TRBV5-1 and TRBJ2-7; tentatively, D is TRBD1 (5 bases). The length of the CDR3 is 14 residues. CDR1 is SGHRS and CDR2 is YFSETQ in the germline V gene. Trimming removed 3 bases from V and 3 bases from J, with 13 bases in between. CDR3 protein: CASSWQSGNYEQYF. The CDR3 DNA follows: TGCGCCAGCAGCTGGCAATCAGGGAACTACGAGCAGTACTTC.